This record concerns one T cell receptor beta chain sequence. No antigen is known for it. PCR used 60 Vbeta primers and 13 Jbeta primers. Libraries were prepared by immunoSEQ multiplex PCR; TCRdb keeps only in-frame clonotypes and omits some of them. The table includes approximately 110,000 clones, 75% to 85% detected once. The data derive from a study of cytomegalovirus exposure and HLA in healthy donors. Study information: Early release data held some 79 million unique TCRs from HLA-typed donors.

Study observations and caveats: Reports indicate that TCR beta sequences accurately predicted the HLA-A and HLA-B alleles of most subjects. Three CMV-associated chains proved CMV antigen-specific in vitro.

The CDR3 has 15 residues. Germline CDR1 is LGHNA and CDR2 is YNFKEQ. V lost 3 bases and J lost 2; bases outside the gene matches: 4. The chain joins TRBV4-2 to TRBJ1-2; 9 bases line up with TRBD1. Sequenced material: PBMCs. The TCR comes from a man aged 25 to 40 in good health and CMV-seronegative. The CDR3 DNA follows: TGTGCCAGCAGCCAGGTGACAGGGGGGAACTATGGCTACACCTTC. Amino acid sequence: CASSQVTGGNYGYTF.